These 23 T cell receptor beta chains were sequenced from one sample in a study of beta chain features in type 1 diabetes. Notes on the study in general: Type 1 diabetes patients had moderately but significantly shorter TCRB CDR3s in all four CD4+ subsets.

All of the isolated RNA was reverse transcribed, so expressed TCRB transcripts were sequenced. Assay: immunoSEQ multiplex PCR; the TCRdb copy retains only in-frame clones and omits some. The table includes more than 550,000 clones, about an eighth detected once. No antigen is known for these receptors. Sequenced material: naive CD4+ T cells from blood. Receptors originate from a man aged 18 to 29 with type 1 diabetes.

This clone was seen once. The chain joins TRBV5-1 to TRBJ1-5; tentatively, D is TRBD1 (5 bases). Germline-derived CDR1 and CDR2 are SGHRS and YFSETQ. This CDR3 comprises 16 residues. Trimming left V 0 bases short and J 5 bases short, with 15 bases between. The CDR3 bases are TGCGCCAGCAGCTTGGAAGGGCAGGGTGGGCATCAGCCCCAGCATTTT. Encoded protein: CASSLEGQGGHQPQHF.

The V and J genes are TRBV2 and TRBJ1-4, with D hard to call. Looked up from germline, CDR1 is SNHLY and CDR2 is FYNNEI. Trimming pared 6 bases from V and 5 bases from J, leaving 4 bases between. The CDR3 loop spans 11 amino acids. Here the CDR3 DNA reads TGTGCCAGCAGGCCCAATGAAAAACTGTTTTTT. It yields the protein CASRPNEKLFF.

The chain links TRBV28 to TRBJ2-1, with 9 nucleotides matching TRBD1. After removal of 5 bases from V and 5 bases from J, the junction contained 7 bases not matched to a gene. There are 15 residues in the CDR3. Germline V gives CDR1 MDHEN, CDR2 SYDVKM. The CDR3 DNA follows: TGTGCCAGCAGTGAGACAGGGGGGACCAACAATGAGCAGTTCTTC. This gives the protein CASSETGGTNNEQFF.

The chain has TRBV28 and TRBJ1-2; the match to TRBD1 covers 7 bases. The V gene end was trimmed by 2 bases and the J gene end by 3 bases; junction bases not matched to a gene: 6. Looked up from germline, CDR1 is MDHEN and CDR2 is SYDVKM. The CDR3 is made up of 15 amino acids. CDR3 protein: CASSLVQGPHYGYTF. The CDR3, as DNA: TGTGCCAGCAGTTTAGTACAGGGGCCCCACTATGGCTACACCTTC.

This sequence joins TRBV14 and TRBJ1-1, with 7 bases fitting TRBD1. The CDR3 is 13 amino acids. Per the germline V gene, CDR1 is SGHDN and CDR2 is FVKESK. Unmatched junction bases numbered 2, after V lost 2 bases and J lost 5 bases. This CDR3 is CASSQRGRTEAFF. The CDR3 DNA reads as TGTGCCAGCAGCCAAAGGGGGCGGACTGAAGCTTTCTTT.

A few counts support this clone. The chain links TRBV5-1 to TRBJ2-7; perhaps TRBD1 as D (6 bases). The V end lost 5 bases, the J end lost 1 base, and 10 bases lay between the germline ends. CDR1 is SGHRS, CDR2 YFSETQ, per germline. The CDR3 is 13 amino acids. The CDR3 is CASRVDSSYEQYF. Here the CDR3 DNA reads TGCGCCAGCAGAGTGGACAGTTCCTACGAGCAGTACTTC.

The rearrangement uses TRBV4-1 and TRBJ2-5; no clear D. Germline lookup yields CDR1 MGHRA and CDR2 YSYEKL. CDR3 length equals 13 residues. Deletions cut 3 bases from V and 9 bases from J, with 14 bases between. CDR3 protein: CASSQTPFDAQYF. CDR3 nucleotides: TGCGCCAGCAGCCAGACACCTTTCGATGCCCAGTACTTC.

The chain is built from TRBV7-2 and TRBJ1-4; 8 bases agree with TRBD1. This CDR3 has 15 amino acids. Germline CDR1 is SGHTA and CDR2 is FQGNSA. The trim removed 1 base at V and 5 bases at J, leaving 3 bases unmatched. The CDR3 sequence: CASSLGTGSNEKLFF. DNA for the CDR3: TGTGCCAGCAGCTTAGGGACAGGGTCGAATGAAAAACTGTTTTTT.

The chain uses TRBV6-6 and TRBJ2-2; no definite D call. Germline values: CDR1 MNHNY, CDR2 SVGAGI (reference sequence). This CDR3 contains 15 residues. With 6 bases removed from V and 4 bases from J, the gap between germline ends came to 15 bases. CDR3 residues: CASSPRRWSTGELFF. CDR3 DNA sequence: TGTGCCAGCAGCCCACGACGTTGGTCCACCGGGGAGCTGTTTTTT.

The rearrangement joins TRBV5-8 to TRBJ2-7, with 7 nucleotides matching TRBD1. The germline V gene encodes CDR1 SGHTS and CDR2 YDEGEE. J gave up 5 bases and V 9 bases, and 8 bases lay outside the gene matches. CDR3 length: 12 residues. DNA for the CDR3: TGTGCCATCCACAGGGGATGGAACGAGCAGTACTTC. Residues: CAIHRGWNEQYF.

The genes are TRBV7-6 and TRBJ2-5; no reliable D call. Germline V gene sequence: CDR1 SGHVS, CDR2 FNYEAQ. V was clipped by 1 base and J by 2 bases, with 5 bases between them. The CDR3 runs to 13 residues. The CDR3 region is CASSLVSQETQYF. In nucleotides, the CDR3 is TGTGCCAGCAGCTTAGTCAGTCAAGAGACCCAGTACTTC.

This clone has a handful of counts. This chain links TRBV11-3 with TRBJ2-3; D possibly corresponds to TRBD1 (6 bases). The V gene's germline CDR1 is SGHNT and CDR2 YENEEA. V was shortened by 2 bases and J by 0 bases, with 6 bases between the two germline ends. The CDR3 contains 14 residues. CDR3 in amino acids: CASSLQGSTDTQYF. As DNA, the CDR3 is TGTGCCAGCAGCTTACAGGGGAGCACAGATACGCAGTATTTT. Combining the CDR3 with reference TRBV11-3 and TRBJ2-3 gives the whole variable domain EAGVVQSPRYKIIEKKQPVAFWCNPISGHNTLYWYLQNLGQGPELLIRYENEEAVDDSQLPKDRFSAERLKGVDSTLKIQPAELGDSAVYLCASSLQGSTDTQYFGPGTRLTVL.

This clone turned up a few times. Other DNA variants within this sample encode the same CDR3. This chain uses TRBV7-2 with TRBJ2-3, with 8 bases that match TRBD2. Per germline, CDR1 SGHTA and CDR2 FQGNSA. Trimming cost V 4 bases and J 4 bases; bases outside gene matches: 4. The length of the CDR3 is 14 residues. As DNA, the CDR3 is TGTGCCAGCAGCTATGGACTAGCTGCAGATACGCAGTATTTT. This sequence encodes CASSYGLAADTQYF.

The CDR3 here is CASRGHRSGYTF. CDR3 in DNA: TGTGCCAGCAGAGGACATAGGTCAGGCTACACCTTC. V usage is TRBV27 and J usage is TRBJ1-2; tentatively, D is TRBD1 (5 bases). This CDR3 has 12 amino acids. V was cut by 6 bases and J by 8 bases, with 13 bases left in between. Germline-derived CDR1 and CDR2 are MNHEY and SMNVEV (reference sequence).

Of note for this clone: Additional DNA sequences in this sample encode the identical CDR3. The chain carries TRBV9 and TRBJ2-1; tentatively, D is TRBD1 or TRBD2 (6 bases each). The CDR3 is 15 amino acids. Germline lookup yields CDR1 SGDLS and CDR2 YYNGEE. The germline V and J ends were trimmed by 0 bases and 3 bases, with 10 bases remaining between them. CDR3 loop: CASSVGGGGYNEQFF. The CDR3, as DNA: TGTGCCAGCAGCGTAGGCGGAGGGGGCTACAATGAGCAGTTCTTC.

V gene TRBV29-1 combines with J gene TRBJ2-7, with D possibly being TRBD1 (5 bases). The germline CDR1 and CDR2 sequences are SQVTM and ANQGSEA. The CDR3 loop spans 11 amino acids. The V end was cut by 5 bases, the J end by 2 bases, with 7 bases between. As DNA, the CDR3 is TGCAGCGTTCAGGGTACCTACGAGCAGTACTTC. This sequence encodes CSVQGTYEQYF.

This chain links TRBV19 with TRBJ2-2; D unclear. The V and J ends lost 2 bases and 0 bases respectively, with 4 bases between them. CDR1 and CDR2 from the germline V gene are LNHDA and SQIVND (reference sequence). This CDR3 contains 14 residues. The CDR3 DNA reads TGTGCCAGTAGTATAACAGCGAACACCGGGGAGCTGTTTTTT. Translated, it gives CASSITANTGELFF.

V is TRBV7-2 and J is TRBJ2-1; D possibly corresponds to TRBD2 (6 bases). Trimming removed 4 bases from V and 10 bases from J, with 14 bases in between. CDR3 length: 13 amino acids. Germline V CDR1 and CDR2: SGHTA, FQGNSA. Here the CDR3 DNA reads TGTGCCAGCAGCTCACAGTTCCGGGGGGAGCAGTTCTTC. This codes for CASSSQFRGEQFF.

This clone appeared a few times. This chain links TRBV15 with TRBJ2-1, with D maybe TRBD2 (6 bases). This CDR3 region has 17 residues. Germline V gene lookup returns CDR1 LNHNV and CDR2 YYDKDF (reference sequence). V lost 0 bases and J lost 4, with 16 bases in between. The CDR3 region is CATSRDRRGTEYNEQFF. The CDR3 region has the DNA TGTGCCACCAGCAGAGATCGACGCGGGACGGAATACAATGAGCAGTTCTTC.

Only a few counts were recorded for this clone. Other DNA sequences in this specimen translate into the identical CDR3. The chain joins TRBV30 to TRBJ2-3; D might be TRBD1 (5 bases). V gave up 4 bases and J gave up 4 bases, with 6 bases separating them. CDR1 and CDR2 from the germline V gene are GTSNPN and SVGIG (reference sequence). CDR3 length: 11 amino acids. CDR3 residues: CAWTGSDTQYF. The CDR3, as DNA: TGTGCCTGGACAGGGTCAGATACGCAGTATTTT.

Only a few counts were recorded for this clone. The chain joins TRBV10-1 to TRBJ2-7, with a weak D call TRBD1 (7 bases). Germline CDR1 and CDR2: WNHNN and SYGVQD (reference sequence). Trimming took 6 bases from V and 6 from J, leaving 18 bases between them. This CDR3 is 14 amino acids long. CDR3 sequence: CASSRGGTVGEQYF. CDR3 coding DNA: TGCGCCAGCAGCCGCGGAGGGACAGTCGGCGAGCAGTACTTC.

This clone has just a few counts. This rearrangement joins TRBV9 to TRBJ1-4; D possibly corresponds to TRBD1 (6 bases). This CDR3 region has 18 residues. Trimming took 4 bases from V and 0 from J, leaving 19 bases between them. Germline CDR1 and CDR2: SGDLS and YYNGEE. CDR3 nucleotide sequence: TGTGCCAGCAGCTCAAGCCGTGGGACAACCGCAACTAATGAAAAACTGTTTTTT. It specifies CASSSSRGTTATNEKLFF. Filled out from reference TRBV9 and TRBJ1-4, the complete variable domain reads DSGVTQTPKHLITATGQRVTLRCSPRSGDLSVYWYQQSLDQGLQFLIQYYNGEERAKGNILERFSAQQFPDLHSELNLSSLELGDSALYFCASSSSRGTTATNEKLFFGSGTQLSVL.

This clone was found a few times. The chain couples TRBV4-3 to TRBJ1-3; D is possibly TRBD1 (6 bases). CDR1 and CDR2 (germline): LGHNA, YSLEER. V lost 0 bases, J lost 3 bases, and 12 bases lay in between. The CDR3 consists of 16 residues. The CDR3 region is CASSQDTGLYGNTIYF. The DNA for the CDR3 is TGCGCCAGCAGCCAAGATACAGGGTTGTATGGAAACACCATATATTTT.